This entry lists 21 T cell receptor beta chains sequenced from one sample in a study of cytomegalovirus exposure and HLA in healthy donors. Primers for the PCR totalled 60 Vbeta and 13 Jbeta. Clones were sequenced by immunoSEQ multiplex PCR, and TCRdb holds only the in-frame ones, with some missing. The sample contains tens of thousands of clones, 50% to 80% of which appear only once. The sample comprised PBMCs. The receptors originated from a man aged 25-45 years in good health and CMV-seronegative.

This clone appeared a single time. This sample also contains other DNA sequences that code for the same CDR3. CDR3 loop: CASTKEVAGLQETQYF. The DNA for the CDR3 is TGTGCCAGCACTAAAGAAGTAGCGGGCCTCCAAGAGACCCAGTACTTC. This chain connects TRBV6-8 to TRBJ2-5, with 7 positions matching TRBD2. The CDR3 loop spans 16 amino acids. The ends lost 7 bases at V and 1 base at J; junction bases unmatched: 12. The germline gives CDR1 MNHGY, CDR2 SAAAGT.

The CDR3 nucleotides are TGTGCCAGCTCACCACCTTCCGGGGAGCGTTTTTCGGAGCAGTTCTTC. Translating it yields CASSPPSGERFSEQFF. This sequence joins TRBV18 and TRBJ2-1, with D maybe TRBD2 (5 bases). With 0 bases removed from V and 10 bases from J, the gap between germline ends came to 19 bases. This CDR3 has 16 residues. Germline V lookup: CDR1 KGHSH, CDR2 LQKENI.

This clone was detected a few times. The J gene is TRBJ1-1, the V gene TRBV5-1; 7 bases align to TRBD1. CDR1 SGHRS and CDR2 YFSETQ come from the germline V gene. The CDR3 runs to 16 residues. V shed 0 bases, J shed 1 base, and the junction held 6 bases outside the gene matches. The CDR3 is CASSLALQGENTEAFF. Written as DNA, the CDR3 is TGCGCCAGCAGCTTGGCCCTTCAGGGGGAGAACACTGAAGCTTTCTTT.

This clone was detected only a few times. This sequence joins TRBV19 and TRBJ2-7; 10 bases match TRBD1. V lost 5 bases and J lost 5; bases outside the gene matches: 6. There are 14 residues in the CDR3. Looked up from germline, CDR1 is LNHDA and CDR2 is SQIVND (reference sequence). CDR3 loop: CASSYRDRGDEQYF. Written as DNA, the CDR3 is TGTGCCAGTAGTTACCGGGACAGGGGCGACGAGCAGTACTTC.

This chain links TRBV7-9 with TRBJ1-2; 8 positions match TRBD1. Germline CDR1 and CDR2: SEHNR and FQNEAQ (reference sequence). CDR3 length equals 14 residues. The ends lost 5 bases at V and 7 bases at J; junction bases unmatched: 9. CDR3 in amino acids: CASSPGQGMSGYTF. In DNA, the CDR3 is TGTGCCAGCAGCCCAGGACAGGGCATGAGTGGCTACACCTTC.

As regards this clone: Other DNA sequences in this specimen translate into the identical CDR3. The chain employs TRBV19 and TRBJ2-1, with D possibly being TRBD2 (5 bases). The germline V and J ends were trimmed by 1 base and 4 bases, with 11 bases remaining between them. CDR1 LNHDA and CDR2 SQIVND come from the germline V gene (reference sequence). CDR3 size: 15 residues. The CDR3 coding sequence is TGTGCCAGTAGTATAGGGGCTGGAGGTTACAATGAGCAGTTCTTC. Protein: CASSIGAGGYNEQFF.

V gene TRBV6-6 combines with J gene TRBJ2-1, with 13 bases aligning to TRBD2. Germline V gene lookup returns CDR1 MNHNY and CDR2 SVGAGI (reference sequence). Trimming removed 6 bases from V and 9 bases from J; junction bases left unmatched: 8. CDR3 length equals 15 residues. The CDR3 loop is CASSPLGLAGVEQFF. CDR3 DNA sequence: TGTGCCAGCAGCCCTTTAGGACTAGCGGGAGTTGAGCAGTTCTTC.

This chain connects TRBV2 to TRBJ1-5, with 9 bases aligning to TRBD1. Germline CDR1 is SNHLY and CDR2 is FYNNEI. The CDR3 spans 16 residues. The ends lost 2 bases at V and 1 base at J; junction bases unmatched: 3. CDR3 amino acids: CASSEWGQGSNQPQHF. CDR3 coding DNA: TGTGCCAGCAGTGAATGGGGACAGGGCAGCAATCAGCCCCAGCATTTT.

The rearrangement uses TRBV2 and TRBJ2-7; 10 nucleotides line up with TRBD2. Looked up from germline, CDR1 is SNHLY and CDR2 is FYNNEI. CDR3 length: 15 residues. The V gene end was trimmed by 6 bases and the J gene end by 5 bases; junction bases not matched to a gene: 10. In DNA, the CDR3 is TGTGCCAGCAGAGAAACTAGCGGGAAGACCGACGAGCAGTACTTC. Protein sequence: CASRETSGKTDEQYF.

This chain connects TRBV27 to TRBJ2-6; D gene unclear. This CDR3 has 15 amino acids. The V gene's germline CDR1 is MNHEY and CDR2 SMNVEV (reference sequence). The ends were cut back, 3 bases at V and 3 bases at J, with 9 bases in the middle. CDR3 coding DNA: TGTGCCAGCAGTTTGGAGCTAGGTGGGGCCAACGTCCTGACTTTC. Its protein is CASSLELGGANVLTF.

The J gene is TRBJ1-1, the V gene TRBV6-6, with TRBD1 as a possible D gene (5 bases). V was shortened by 2 bases and J by 10 bases, with 11 bases between the two germline ends. The CDR3 runs to 12 residues. Germline V lookup: CDR1 MNHNY, CDR2 SVGAGI (reference sequence). The CDR3 loop reads CASSYLGGAAFF. The DNA of the CDR3 is TGTGCCAGCAGTTACCTCGGTGGGGCAGCTTTCTTT.

Only a few counts were recorded for this clone. The chain joins TRBV29-1 to TRBJ1-3, with 8 positions matching TRBD1. The CDR3 has 14 residues. The junction had 2 bases not matched to a gene; V was cut back by 4 bases and J by 0 bases. Germline CDR1 is SQVTM and CDR2 is ANQGSEA. The CDR3 is CSVGTGFSGNTIYF. For the CDR3, the DNA is TGCAGCGTTGGGACAGGGTTCTCTGGAAACACCATATATTTT.

J is TRBJ2-7 and V is TRBV5-4; TRBD1 agrees at 9 bases. Trimming at V came to 4 bases and at J to 1 base, leaving 9 bases not matched to a gene. Germline V gene lookup returns CDR1 SGHNT and CDR2 YYREEE (reference sequence). CDR3 size: 16 residues. This CDR3 is CASSPGSGTGSYEQYF. CDR3 nucleotide sequence: TGTGCCAGCAGCCCTGGATCCGGGACAGGGTCCTACGAGCAGTACTTC.

This rearrangement joins TRBV2 to TRBJ1-5; the match to TRBD1 covers 7 bases. This CDR3 comprises 15 residues. The V and J ends lost 6 bases and 5 bases, in that order; junction bases with no gene match: 10. Germline V gives CDR1 SNHLY, CDR2 FYNNEI. Here the CDR3 reads CASSYRDREHQPQHF. The CDR3 DNA reads as TGTGCCAGCAGCTATAGGGACAGAGAACATCAGCCCCAGCATTTT. Based on the CDR3 plus reference TRBV2 and TRBJ1-5, the full variable domain is EPEVTQTPSHQVTQMGQEVILRCVPISNHLYFYWYRQILGQKVEFLVSFYNNEISEKSEIFDDQFSVERPDGSNFTLKIRSTKLEDSAMYFCASSYRDREHQPQHFGDGTRLSIL.

The chain is built from TRBV6-5 and TRBJ2-7; perhaps TRBD1 as D (6 bases). Per germline, CDR1 MNHEY and CDR2 SVGAGI. With 6 bases removed from V and 3 bases from J, the gap between germline ends came to 12 bases. The CDR3 spans 13 residues. This chain's CDR3 is CASSWDNRYEQYF. The CDR3, as DNA: TGTGCCAGCAGCTGGGACAACCGCTACGAGCAGTACTTC.

This clone came up a few times. V gene TRBV19 combines with J gene TRBJ1-4; 9 bases agree with TRBD1. The CDR3 has 17 residues. From germline, CDR1 is LNHDA and CDR2 SQIVND (reference sequence). The trim removed 8 bases at V and 4 bases at J, leaving 14 bases unmatched. CDR3 amino acids: CASSPGTGSPVNEKLFF. The CDR3 DNA reads as TGTGCCAGTTCGCCCGGGACAGGGAGCCCAGTTAATGAAAAACTGTTTTTT.

The chain couples TRBV7-2 to TRBJ1-4; a weak D match, TRBD1 (5 bases). The CDR3 extends over 14 amino acids. V lost 2 bases to trimming and J lost 7 bases, with 11 bases between them. Germline CDR1 and CDR2: SGHTA and FQGNSA. This chain's CDR3 is CASSLIDRTEKLFF. In DNA, the CDR3 is TGTGCCAGCAGCTTAATAGACAGAACTGAAAAACTGTTTTTT.

This clone has a single count. The J gene is TRBJ2-3, the V gene TRBV19; D is perhaps TRBD2 (5 bases). The germline gives CDR1 LNHDA, CDR2 SQIVND (reference sequence). The ends were cut back, 5 bases at V and 5 bases at J, with 14 bases in the middle. The length of the CDR3 is 14 residues. CDR3 nucleotides: TGTGCCAGTAGTCCCCACGGGATCCAAGATACGCAGTATTTT. Its translation: CASSPHGIQDTQYF. Drawing the rest from reference TRBV19 and TRBJ2-3, the complete variable domain is DGGITQSPKYLFRKEGQNVTLSCEQNLNHDAMYWYRQDPGQGLRLIYYSQIVNDFQKGDIAEGYSVSREKKESFPLTVTSAQKNPTAFYLCASSPHGIQDTQYFGPGTRLTVL.

This CDR3 is CASNPGVTYEQYF. DNA for the CDR3: TGTGCCAGCAATCCAGGGGTCACCTACGAGCAGTACTTC. This sequence joins TRBV28 and TRBJ2-7; D might be TRBD1 (6 bases). The CDR3 length is 13 residues. Germline V gene sequence: CDR1 MDHEN, CDR2 SYDVKM. The ends were cut back, 7 bases at V and 2 bases at J, with 12 bases in the middle. The variable domain in full, completed from reference TRBV28 and TRBJ2-7, reads DVKVTQSSRYLVKRTGEKVFLECVQDMDHENMFWYRQDPGLGLRLIYFSYDVKMKEKGDIPEGYSVSREKKERFSLILESASTNQTSMYLCASNPGVTYEQYFGPGTRLTVT.

The chain links TRBV5-1 to TRBJ2-3; 9 bases agree with TRBD2. V shed 1 base and J 5 bases; nucleotides not matched to a gene: 8. The CDR3 totals 16 residues. Germline CDR1 reads SGHRS; CDR2 reads YFSETQ. The CDR3 loop reads CASSLFGGGAGDTQYF. In DNA, the CDR3 is TGCGCCAGCAGCTTGTTCGGCGGGGGGGCTGGAGATACGCAGTATTTT.

This sequence joins TRBV10-3 and TRBJ1-2, with TRBD1 matching over 8 bases. The germline V gene encodes CDR1 ENHRY and CDR2 SYGVKD. CDR3 length equals 13 residues. Trimming took 11 bases from V and 6 from J; bases not matched to a gene: 11. The CDR3 nucleotides read TGTGCCGCCTGGACAGGGTTGGAGGATGGCTACACCTTC. It encodes CAAWTGLEDGYTF.